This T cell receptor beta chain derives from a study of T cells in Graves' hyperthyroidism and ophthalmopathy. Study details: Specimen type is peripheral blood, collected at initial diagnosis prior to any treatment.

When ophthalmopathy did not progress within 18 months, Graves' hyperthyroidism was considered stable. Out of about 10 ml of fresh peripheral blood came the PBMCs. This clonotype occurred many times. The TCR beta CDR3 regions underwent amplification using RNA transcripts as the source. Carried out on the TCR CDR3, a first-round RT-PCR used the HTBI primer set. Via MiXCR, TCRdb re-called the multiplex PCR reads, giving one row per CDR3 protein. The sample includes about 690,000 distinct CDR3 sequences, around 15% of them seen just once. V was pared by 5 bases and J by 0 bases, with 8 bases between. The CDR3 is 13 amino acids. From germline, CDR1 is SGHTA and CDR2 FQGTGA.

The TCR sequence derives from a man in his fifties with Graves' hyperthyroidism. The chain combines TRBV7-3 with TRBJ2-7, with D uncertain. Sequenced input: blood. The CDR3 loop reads CASSPQVSYEQYF. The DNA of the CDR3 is TGTGCCAGCAGCCCTCAGGTCTCCTACGAGCAGTACTTC.